One sample yielded the 30 T cell receptor beta chains listed below, sequenced in a study of blood T cell repertoires in COVID-19. Measured with immunoSEQ multiplex PCR; TCRdb has only the in-frame clones, and not every one. The data show fewer than 250,000 clones, approximately 90% seen once. The sample was peripheral blood. The receptors derive from a man between 35 and 55 years old with acute or convalescent COVID-19.

This clone has a single count. The genes are TRBV19 and TRBJ1-1, with D tentatively TRBD1 (5 bases). This CDR3 region has 14 residues. The V gene lost 7 bases and the J gene lost 8 bases, with 20 bases spanning the gap. The germline CDR1 and CDR2 sequences are LNHDA and SQIVND (reference sequence). The CDR3 DNA is TGTGCCAGTAAATCCCAGGGACTTTTCACCGAAGCTTTCTTT. Amino acids: CASKSQGLFTEAFF.

This clone came up once. J is TRBJ2-3 and V is TRBV28; perhaps TRBD2 as D (6 bases). Trimming took 3 bases from V and 1 from J, leaving 17 bases between them. Germline CDR1 reads MDHEN; CDR2 reads SYDVKM. The CDR3 has 17 amino acids. The CDR3 coding sequence is TGTGCCAGCAGTTTGACGCCTCTTAGCGGTCGCACAGATACGCAGTATTTT. Protein: CASSLTPLSGRTDTQYF.

V and J are TRBV9 and TRBJ2-7; D not resolved. Trimming stripped 2 bases from V and 2 bases from J, with 14 bases between. The V gene's germline CDR1 is SGDLS and CDR2 YYNGEE. The CDR3 runs 15 residues. The CDR3 nucleotides read TGTGCCAGCAGCGTCCCTGTTCCAGACACCTACGAGCAGTACTTC. Translated, it gives CASSVPVPDTYEQYF.

The chain combines TRBV7-6 with TRBJ2-7, with D possibly being TRBD1 (6 bases). The CDR3 spans 16 residues. Germline loops: CDR1 SGHVS, CDR2 FNYEAQ. V was trimmed by 2 bases and J by 4 bases, leaving 18 bases between them. The CDR3 protein is CASSLPTGTQGYEQYF. CDR3 DNA: TGTGCCAGCAGCTTACCTACCGGGACACAAGGTTACGAGCAGTACTTC.

This sequence joins TRBV5-1 and TRBJ1-4, with D maybe TRBD1 (6 bases). CDR3 length equals 14 residues. V lost 4 bases and J lost 5, with 12 bases in between. The germline V gene encodes CDR1 SGHRS and CDR2 YFSETQ. The CDR3 region has the DNA TGCGCCAGCAGCCCGGGGGGGCAAAATGAAAAACTGTTTTTT. This gives the protein CASSPGGQNEKLFF.

This sequence joins TRBV3-1 (or the pseudogene TRBV3-2) and TRBJ1-1; 9 nucleotides align to TRBD1. CDR1 LGHDT and CDR2 YNNKEL come from the germline V gene (reference sequence). The CDR3 runs 15 residues. J was trimmed by 4 bases and V by 3 bases; bases with no gene match: 6. DNA of the CDR3: TGTGCCAGCAGCCAGAGCGGGACAGGGCCCACTGAAGCTTTCTTT. Translation: CASSQSGTGPTEAFF.

The genes are TRBV7-9 and TRBJ1-2, with 7 bases identical to TRBD1. CDR3 length equals 13 residues. Germline CDR1 SEHNR, CDR2 FQNEAQ (reference sequence). The V segment lost 5 bases and the J segment 2 bases; nucleotides outside the gene matches: 2. CDR3 protein: CASSQTGNYGYTF. As DNA, the CDR3 is TGTGCCAGCAGCCAGACAGGGAACTATGGCTACACCTTC.

The genes are TRBV7-2 and TRBJ2-5; TRBD2 matches 7 bases. The germline V gene encodes CDR1 SGHTA and CDR2 FQGNSA. CDR3 length equals 15 residues. V was clipped by 2 bases and J by 1 base; unmatched bases: 4. The CDR3 region is CASSLFSGGQETQYF. Here the CDR3 DNA reads TGTGCCAGCAGCTTATTTTCGGGAGGCCAAGAGACCCAGTACTTC.

The rearrangement links TRBV27 to TRBJ2-7; 12 positions match TRBD2. Germline V gives CDR1 MNHEY, CDR2 SMNVEV (reference sequence). The V segment lost 5 bases and the J segment 2 bases; nucleotides outside the gene matches: 10. The CDR3 has 17 amino acids. The CDR3 coding sequence is TGTGCCAGCAGTCCAGGACTAGCGGGGACCATAGCCTACGAGCAGTACTTC. It is translated as CASSPGLAGTIAYEQYF.

This clone was counted once. The V and J genes are TRBV11-1 and TRBJ2-7, with a weak D call TRBD2 (6 bases). Germline CDR1 and CDR2: SGHAT and FQDESV (reference sequence). This CDR3 contains 16 residues. Trimming took off 0 bases at V and 0 bases at J, with 12 bases between the two ends. The CDR3 protein is CASSLAGTSISYEQYF. Written as DNA, the CDR3 is TGTGCCAGCAGCTTAGCAGGGACTTCCATCTCCTACGAGCAGTACTTC.

A single count supports this clone. In DNA, the CDR3 is TGTGCCAGCAGCCTTGGACAGGGGAACAATCAGCCCCAGCATTTT. It yields the protein CASSLGQGNNQPQHF. V and J are TRBV7-9 and TRBJ1-5, with 9 positions matching TRBD1. The ends lost 5 bases at V and 3 bases at J; junction bases unmatched: 5. The CDR3 consists of 15 residues. CDR1 and CDR2 from the germline V gene are SEHNR and FQNEAQ (reference sequence).

This clone was recorded only once. The chain is built from TRBV3-1 (or the pseudogene TRBV3-2) and TRBJ2-7; TRBD2 matches at 12 bases. CDR3 length equals 16 residues. Germline V gene sequence: CDR1 LGHDT, CDR2 YNNKEL (reference sequence). The trim removed 3 bases at V and 6 bases at J, leaving 9 bases unmatched. The CDR3 sequence: CASSHPSGGAEGEQYF. In nucleotides, the CDR3 is TGTGCCAGCAGCCACCCTAGCGGGGGGGCCGAAGGCGAGCAGTACTTC.

This chain joins TRBV10-3 and TRBJ1-6; 9 positions agree with TRBD1. J lost 3 bases, V lost 5 bases, and 5 bases had no gene match. Germline-derived CDR1 and CDR2 are ENHRY and SYGVKD. CDR3 length: 16 residues. The CDR3 bases are TGTGCCATCAGTCCCGGGACAGGGAACTATAATTCACCCCTCCACTTT. Translated: CAISPGTGNYNSPLHF.

The V and J genes are TRBV5-1 and TRBJ1-5; TRBD1 might be the D (5 bases). Germline CDR1 SGHRS, CDR2 YFSETQ. CDR3 size: 15 residues. The ends were cut back, 4 bases at V and 3 bases at J, with 14 bases in the middle. The DNA for the CDR3 is TGCGCCAGCAGCGAGGCCGCAGGGAACAATCAGCCCCAGCATTTT. It specifies CASSEAAGNNQPQHF.

The chain has TRBV5-1 and TRBJ1-1; D is unclear. V was shortened by 2 bases and J by 2 bases, with 10 bases between the two germline ends. The CDR3 consists of 14 residues. Germline V gene data show CDR1 as SGHRS and CDR2 as YFSETQ. Here the CDR3 reads CASSFRSGNTEAFF. The CDR3 bases are TGCGCCAGCAGCTTTAGGAGCGGCAACACTGAAGCTTTCTTT.

This clone appeared once. This rearrangement joins TRBV10-3 to TRBJ1-2, with D maybe TRBD1 (5 bases). This CDR3 region has 14 residues. Germline CDR1 and CDR2: ENHRY and SYGVKD. The V end was cut by 0 bases, the J end by 4 bases, with 9 bases between. The CDR3 region has the DNA TGTGCCATCAGTGAGTCGTTAGGGGTCTATGGCTACACCTTC. Amino acid sequence: CAISESLGVYGYTF.

The rearrangement uses TRBV3-1 (or the pseudogene TRBV3-2) and TRBJ1-4; 9 bases map to TRBD1. Germline V gives CDR1 LGHDT, CDR2 YNNKEL (reference sequence). The CDR3 extends over 15 amino acids. Trimming at V came to 5 bases and at J to 5 bases, leaving 6 bases not matched to a gene. CDR3 bases: TGTGCCAGCAGCACCTCCGGGACAGGGAATGAAAAACTGTTTTTT. Translating it yields CASSTSGTGNEKLFF.

V gene TRBV6-1 combines with J gene TRBJ2-3, with 10 bases matching TRBD2. V lost 4 bases, J lost 3 bases, and 7 bases stayed unmatched. This CDR3 is built from 16 residues. Germline CDR1 is MNHNS and CDR2 is SASEGT. The CDR3 reads CASSGPRGLATDTQYF. CDR3 sequence (DNA): TGTGCCAGCAGTGGACCTAGGGGACTAGCGACAGATACGCAGTATTTT.

The V and J genes are TRBV7-9 and TRBJ1-2; 9 bases are a match to TRBD1. CDR3 length: 15 amino acids. From germline, CDR1 is SEHNR and CDR2 FQNEAQ (reference sequence). V lost 5 bases and J lost 8; bases outside the gene matches: 12. The CDR3 spells CASSHMGQGNGGYTF. The CDR3 DNA reads TGTGCCAGCAGCCATATGGGACAGGGAAATGGCGGCTACACCTTC.

The V call is TRBV19, the J call TRBJ2-5; D is perhaps TRBD2 (6 bases). Trimming shortened V by 3 bases and J by 3 bases, and 11 bases separated the two germline ends. Per the germline V gene, CDR1 is LNHDA and CDR2 is SQIVND (reference sequence). CDR3 length: 14 amino acids. CDR3 sequence reads: CASSIWGGEETQYF. In nucleotides, the CDR3 is TGTGCCAGTAGTATCTGGGGAGGCGAAGAGACCCAGTACTTC.

The rearrangement links TRBV19 to TRBJ1-2, with D possibly matching TRBD1 (5 bases). Trimming left V 4 bases short and J 6 bases short, with 18 bases between. Per the germline V gene, CDR1 is LNHDA and CDR2 is SQIVND (reference sequence). The CDR3 totals 15 residues. CDR3 in amino acids: CASSKVGGRGDGYTF. The CDR3 DNA reads as TGTGCCAGTAGTAAAGTAGGTGGGAGGGGCGATGGCTACACCTTC.

This chain uses TRBV27 with TRBJ1-5; D is unresolved. Germline V gives CDR1 MNHEY, CDR2 SMNVEV (reference sequence). This CDR3 is built from 15 residues. The V and J ends lost 5 bases and 1 base respectively, with 12 bases between them. CDR3 coding DNA: TGTGCCAGCAGTCTTAGGCAGGCCAGCAATCAGCCCCAGCATTTT. It translates to CASSLRQASNQPQHF.

The gene calls are TRBV11-2 and TRBJ2-5, with TRBD1 identical over 11 bases. V dropped 5 bases and J dropped 2; count of bases not matched to a gene: 7. The CDR3 length is 16 residues. Germline CDR1 and CDR2: SGHAT and FQNNGV. This CDR3 reads CASSRGTGGPQETQYF. CDR3 in DNA: TGTGCCAGCAGCCGCGGGACAGGGGGGCCACAAGAGACCCAGTACTTC.

The CDR3 reads CASSQDEALGTDTQYF. The CDR3 DNA is TGCGCCAGCAGCCAAGACGAGGCGTTGGGCACAGATACGCAGTATTTT. V gene TRBV4-1 combines with J gene TRBJ2-3, with unresolved D. The germline V and J ends were trimmed by 0 bases and 1 base, with 11 bases remaining between them. The CDR3 is made up of 16 amino acids. Germline CDR1 MGHRA, CDR2 YSYEKL.

The gene calls are TRBV7-8 and TRBJ1-2; D not resolved. Trimming cost V 1 base and J 8 bases, with 11 bases left between them. The CDR3 has 13 residues. The germline CDR1 and CDR2 sequences are SGHVS and FQNEAQ. CDR3 loop: CASSLGTHRGYTF. In DNA form, the CDR3 reads TGTGCCAGCAGCTTAGGTACCCACCGGGGCTACACCTTC.

This CDR3 is CASSPPRGGYEQYF. The CDR3 coding sequence is TGTGCCAGCTCACCACCGCGAGGGGGCTACGAGCAGTACTTC. The chain is built from TRBV18 and TRBJ2-7; weak D call: TRBD1 (6 bases). The CDR3 is made up of 14 amino acids. CDR1 KGHSH and CDR2 LQKENI come from the germline V gene. Trimming shortened V by 0 bases and J by 3 bases, and 9 bases separated the two germline ends.

The J gene is TRBJ2-1, the V gene TRBV5-1; maybe TRBD2 (6 bases). The CDR3 contains 15 residues. Trimming stripped 3 bases from V and 5 bases from J, with 15 bases between. Germline CDR1 is SGHRS and CDR2 is YFSETQ. CDR3: CASSSEAGTNNEQFF. The CDR3, as DNA: TGCGCCAGCAGCTCCGAAGCGGGCACTAACAATGAGCAGTTCTTC.

The chain uses TRBV27 and TRBJ2-2; 12 positions match TRBD2. J gave up 6 bases and V 5 bases, and 10 bases lay outside the gene matches. Germline V gene sequence: CDR1 MNHEY, CDR2 SMNVEV (reference sequence). The length of the CDR3 is 17 residues. CDR3 coding DNA: TGTGCCAGCAGTCGTCTAACTAGCGGGAGGAAAGCCGGGGAGCTGTTTTTT. Its translation is CASSRLTSGRKAGELFF.

V gene TRBV18 combines with J gene TRBJ1-5, with 7 bases lining up with TRBD1. Germline-derived CDR1 and CDR2 are KGHSH and LQKENI. This CDR3 spans 14 amino acids. Germline trimming cut 6 bases from V and 2 bases from J; bases unmatched to any gene: 4. CDR3 nucleotide sequence: TGTGCCAGCTCTTCTACAGGGGGCAATCAGCCCCAGCATTTT. It yields the protein CASSSTGGNQPQHF.

This clone was picked up one time. The chain carries TRBV27 and TRBJ2-7, with D possibly matching TRBD2 (6 bases). Trimming removed 5 bases from V and 6 bases from J, with 20 bases in between. Germline V CDR1 and CDR2: MNHEY, SMNVEV (reference sequence). There are 15 residues in the CDR3. The CDR3 sequence: CASSPRRVVSFEQYF. The CDR3 DNA follows: TGTGCCAGCAGTCCCCGGAGGGTGGTTTCGTTCGAGCAGTACTTC.